This T cell receptor beta chain was captured by sequencing in a study of blood T cells in healthy people across ages. Germline-derived CDR1 and CDR2 are SGHTA and FQGNSA. The CDR3 is made up of 15 amino acids. Next came a second PCR, run for roughly 6 to 11 cycles, which used a sample-barcoded 5' primer along with a J-beta primer mix. Via MiXCR, TCRdb re-called the 5' RACE reads, giving one row per CDR3 protein. The sample consists of about 1.1 million distinct CDR3 sequences, less than 45% of them appearing once. With respect to this clonotype: The junction shows a germline mismatch at one end, possibly a read error.

There were at least 5.5 micrograms of total RNA extracted from every sample. This clonotype was sampled from a man between 18 and 35 years old in good health. Input material: blood. The chain combines TRBV7-2 with TRBJ2-2, with D possibly being TRBD1 or TRBD2 (6 bases each). This CDR3 reads CASSLRGQPTGGLFF. CDR3 in DNA: TGTGCCAGCAGCTTACGAGGACAGCCCACCGGGGGGCTGTTTTTT.